This entry lists 15 T cell receptor beta chains sequenced from one sample in a study of cytomegalovirus exposure and HLA in healthy donors. Primers included in the PCR were 60 Vbeta and 13 Jbeta primers. Sequenced by immunoSEQ multiplex PCR; TCRdb stores in-frame clones only, minus some. The sample includes 100,000 to 150,000 clones, 73% of them seen just once. The sample consisted of PBMCs. The receptors originated from a man aged 55-75 years in good health and CMV-seropositive.

The rearrangement links TRBV10-2 to TRBJ2-7, with D tentatively TRBD2 (6 bases). V was shortened by 2 bases and J by 2 bases, with 10 bases between the two germline ends. This CDR3 is built from 14 residues. In germline, CDR1 is WSHSY, CDR2 SAAADI. For the CDR3, the DNA is TGCGCCAGCAGTGAGGGGGGGTCGACCTACGAGCAGTACTTC. Amino acids: CASSEGGSTYEQYF.

In its sample, this clone was seen a few times. The CDR3 DNA sequence: TGCGCCAGCAGTGACGGGTACAGGGGGACGAACAATGAGCAGTTCTTC. This encodes CASSDGYRGTNNEQFF. This chain connects TRBV10-1 to TRBJ2-1; 8 positions match TRBD1. Per germline, CDR1 WNHNN and CDR2 SYGVQD (reference sequence). The CDR3 is 16 residues long. J lost 5 bases, V lost 3 bases, and 9 bases had no gene match.

This clone was detected a few times. This chain uses TRBV30 with TRBJ1-1, with D perhaps matching TRBD1 (6 bases). Germline CDR1 reads GTSNPN; CDR2 reads SVGIG (reference sequence). The CDR3 totals 14 residues. V was clipped by 4 bases and J by 6 bases, with 18 bases between them. The CDR3 reads CAWMKNRVSPEAFF. The CDR3 coding sequence is TGTGCCTGGATGAAAAACAGGGTTTCACCTGAAGCTTTCTTT.

This clone has just one count. The V call is TRBV11-3, the J call TRBJ2-7; D is possibly TRBD2 (6 bases). Germline CDR1 SGHNT, CDR2 YENEEA. This CDR3 is built from 15 residues. With 1 base removed from V and 5 bases from J, the gap between germline ends came to 15 bases. The CDR3 DNA reads as TGTGCCAGCAGCTTAGGGGGACGCGGGATCGACGAGCAGTACTTC. Protein sequence: CASSLGGRGIDEQYF.

The chain is built from TRBV15 and TRBJ1-5; the D is unclear. This CDR3 contains 17 residues. Per the germline V gene, CDR1 is LNHNV and CDR2 is YYDKDF (reference sequence). Trimming left V 1 base short and J 8 bases short, with 21 bases between. For the CDR3, the DNA is TGTGCCACCAGCAGAGGCGAGACATCCCGGCAGAGTGAGCCCCAGCATTTT. Amino acid sequence: CATSRGETSRQSEPQHF.

In nucleotides, the CDR3 is TGTGCCAGCAGCTCAGGGGGCGGCCCTAGCACAGATACGCAGTATTTT. Protein sequence: CASSSGGGPSTDTQYF. The chain employs TRBV11-2 and TRBJ2-3; TRBD1 agrees at 8 bases. This CDR3 contains 16 residues. The J segment lost 0 bases and the V segment lost 4 bases, leaving 6 bases of the junction unmatched. The V gene's germline CDR1 is SGHAT and CDR2 FQNNGV.

This clone was seen only a few times. The rearrangement uses TRBV11-2 and TRBJ1-2; 7 bases line up with TRBD1. Germline V CDR1 and CDR2: SGHAT, FQNNGV. The CDR3 extends over 14 amino acids. V gave up 5 bases and J gave up 4 bases; unmatched junction bases: 7. CDR3 residues: CASSPSGTVYGYTF. In DNA, the CDR3 is TGTGCCAGCAGCCCCTCCGGGACAGTCTATGGCTACACCTTC.

The V gene is TRBV6-4, the J gene TRBJ2-3, with TRBD2 matching over 9 bases. CDR3 length: 14 residues. V was pared by 6 bases and J by 6 bases, with 7 bases of the junction left unmatched. Germline V gene sequence: CDR1 MRHNA, CDR2 SNTAGT. The CDR3 loop is CASSPSGDADTQYF. In DNA, the CDR3 is TGTGCCAGCAGCCCTAGCGGGGACGCGGATACGCAGTATTTT.

CDR3 DNA sequence: TGTGCCAGCAGCCAGGGGGCAGGGGAGACCCAGTACTTC. Translation: CASSQGAGETQYF. V is TRBV7-3 and J is TRBJ2-5, with 8 bases identical to TRBD1. J gave up 5 bases and V 5 bases, and 4 bases lay outside the gene matches. Germline CDR1 SGHTA, CDR2 FQGTGA. The CDR3 covers 13 residues.

V gene TRBV30 combines with J gene TRBJ1-4, with TRBD1 identical over 7 bases. In germline, CDR1 is GTSNPN, CDR2 SVGIG (reference sequence). CDR3 length: 13 residues. V shed 8 bases, J shed 6 bases, and the junction held 9 bases outside the gene matches. CDR3 nucleotides: TGTGCCGTGACAGGGCCTGGAGATGAAAAACTGTTTTTT. Amino acid sequence: CAVTGPGDEKLFF.

This chain uses TRBV10-2 with TRBJ2-2, with D possibly being TRBD1 (6 bases). V dropped 7 bases and J dropped 1 base, with 13 bases sitting between them. CDR3 size: 15 residues. Germline-derived CDR1 and CDR2 are WSHSY and SAAADI. This CDR3 reads CASKRTAMNTGELFF. As DNA, the CDR3 is TGCGCCAGCAAGCGGACAGCTATGAACACCGGGGAGCTGTTTTTT.

CDR3: CASARQIGETQYF. The CDR3 DNA sequence: TGTGCCAGCGCCAGGCAGATTGGGGAGACCCAGTACTTC. The chain has TRBV6-4 and TRBJ2-5; D is ambiguous. V lost 8 bases and J lost 5, with 15 bases in between. The CDR3 length is 13 residues. Germline-derived CDR1 and CDR2 are MRHNA and SNTAGT.

This rearrangement joins TRBV7-9 to TRBJ2-2; 12 bases are shared with TRBD2. The CDR3 sequence is 19 residues long. Germline V lookup: CDR1 SEHNR, CDR2 FQNEAQ (reference sequence). The V gene end was trimmed by 4 bases and the J gene end by 8 bases; junction bases not matched to a gene: 17. The CDR3, as DNA: TGTGCCAGCAGCTCTTCGATCCGACTAGCGGGGGAGATTAGGGGGGAGCTGTTTTTT. Its translation is CASSSSIRLAGEIRGELFF.

The chain carries TRBV9 and TRBJ2-3, with unresolved D. V gave up 3 bases and J gave up 3 bases, with 14 bases separating them. The CDR3 loop spans 15 amino acids. CDR1 SGDLS and CDR2 YYNGEE come from the germline V gene. Here the CDR3 DNA reads TGTGCCAGCAGCGAGACCCCAACGCGGACAGATACGCAGTATTTT. Encoded protein: CASSETPTRTDTQYF.

This rearrangement joins TRBV5-1 to TRBJ2-1; weak D call: TRBD1 (8 bases). The CDR3 is made up of 16 amino acids. CDR1 is SGHRS, CDR2 YFSETQ, per germline. V was shortened by 3 bases and J by 5 bases, with 18 bases between the two germline ends. CDR3 sequence: CASSSQGASGNNEQFF. Here the CDR3 DNA reads TGCGCCAGCAGCTCCCAGGGGGCTAGCGGAAACAATGAGCAGTTCTTC.